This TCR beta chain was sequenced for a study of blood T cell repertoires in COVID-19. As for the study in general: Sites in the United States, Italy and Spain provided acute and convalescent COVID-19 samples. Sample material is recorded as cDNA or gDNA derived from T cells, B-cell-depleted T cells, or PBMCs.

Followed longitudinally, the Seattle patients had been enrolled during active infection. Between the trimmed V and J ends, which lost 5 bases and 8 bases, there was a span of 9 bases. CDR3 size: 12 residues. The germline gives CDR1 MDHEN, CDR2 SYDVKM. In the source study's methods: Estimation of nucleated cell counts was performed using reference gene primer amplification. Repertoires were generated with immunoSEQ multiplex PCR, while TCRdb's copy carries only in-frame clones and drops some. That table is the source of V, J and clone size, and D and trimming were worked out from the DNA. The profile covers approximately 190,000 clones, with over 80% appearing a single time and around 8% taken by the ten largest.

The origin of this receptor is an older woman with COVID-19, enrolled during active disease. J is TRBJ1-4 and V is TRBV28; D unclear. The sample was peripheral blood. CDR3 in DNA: TGTGCCAGCAGTCTCGCCGAGGAAAAACTGTTTTTT. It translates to CASSLAEEKLFF.